These 16 T cell receptor beta chains share one sample of origin, sequenced in a study of blood T cell repertoires in COVID-19. Clones were sequenced by immunoSEQ multiplex PCR, and TCRdb holds only the in-frame ones, with some missing. The sample records about half a million clones, roughly nine tenths being singletons. Material for sequencing was PBMCs or T cells enriched from blood (not recorded which). These receptor sequences come from a woman aged 60-70 years who had recovered from COVID-19.

The chain employs TRBV7-8 and TRBJ2-7; the D gene is possibly TRBD1 (6 bases). V was cut by 5 bases and J by 1 base, with 12 bases left in between. This CDR3 has 14 residues. Germline loops: CDR1 SGHVS, CDR2 FQNEAQ. The CDR3 reads CASSPDSGSYEQYF. For the CDR3, the DNA is TGTGCCAGCAGCCCGGACAGCGGATCCTACGAGCAGTACTTC.

V gene TRBV5-1 combines with J gene TRBJ2-4, with 9 positions matching TRBD1. The CDR3 loop spans 14 amino acids. Losses at the gene ends were 4 bases for V and 3 bases for J; bases not matched to a gene: 2. CDR1 is SGHRS and CDR2 is YFSETQ in the germline V gene. Here the CDR3 reads CASSTDRGKNIQYF. CDR3 nucleotide sequence: TGCGCCAGCAGCACGGACAGGGGCAAAAACATTCAGTACTTC.

The chain couples TRBV10-3 to TRBJ2-7; 8 nucleotides align to TRBD1. V was clipped by 2 bases and J by 2 bases; unmatched bases: 8. Germline CDR1 reads ENHRY; CDR2 reads SYGVKD. The CDR3 is 16 residues long. This CDR3 is CAISEETGAVPYEQYV. The CDR3 DNA sequence: TGTGCCATCAGTGAGGAGACAGGGGCGGTTCCCTACGAGCAGTACGTC.

The chain carries TRBV6-5 and TRBJ1-5; tentatively, D is TRBD1 (5 bases). The CDR3 spans 16 residues. V gave up 2 bases and J gave up 5 bases, with 16 bases separating them. Germline V gives CDR1 MNHEY, CDR2 SVGAGI. CDR3 amino acids: CASSYGGGGADQPQHF. CDR3 DNA: TGTGCCAGCAGTTACGGGGGGGGAGGGGCGGATCAGCCCCAGCATTTT.

The rearrangement uses TRBV7-2 and TRBJ2-1, with 11 positions matching TRBD2. CDR1 is SGHTA, CDR2 FQGNSA, per germline. CDR3 length: 15 amino acids. Germline trimming cut 6 bases from V and 6 bases from J; bases unmatched to any gene: 7. CDR3 nucleotide sequence: TGTGCCAGCAGTTCGACTAGCGGGGTAGCCAATGAGCAGTTCTTC. It codes for CASSSTSGVANEQFF. The entire variable domain, with the rest obtained from reference TRBV7-2 and TRBJ2-1, is as follows: GAGVSQSPSNKVTEKGKDVELRCDPISGHTALYWYRQSLGQGLEFLIYFQGNSAPDKSGLPSDRFSAERTGGSVSTLTIQRTQQEDSAVYLCASSSTSGVANEQFFGPGTRLTVL.

The chain joins TRBV24-1 to TRBJ2-2, with D perhaps TRBD1 (6 bases). CDR1 is KGHDR, CDR2 SFDVKD, per germline. The CDR3 extends over 15 amino acids. The V end lost 6 bases, the J end lost 2 bases, and 12 bases lay between the germline ends. The CDR3 region has the DNA TGTGCCACCAGTAGCGCGGACAGAAACACCGGGGAGCTGTTTTTT. Translating gives CATSSADRNTGELFF.

This clone appeared once. The V call is TRBV29-1, the J call TRBJ1-5; D unresolved. There are 14 residues in the CDR3. CDR1 is SQVTM, CDR2 ANQGSEA, per germline. Trimming removed 8 bases from V and 1 base from J, with 15 bases in between. CDR3 sequence reads: CSPEPGESNQPQHF. The DNA for the CDR3 is TGCAGCCCCGAACCGGGAGAGAGCAATCAGCCCCAGCATTTT.

V usage is TRBV7-9 and J usage is TRBJ2-7; 8 bases line up with TRBD2. This CDR3 spans 15 amino acids. Germline CDR1 SEHNR, CDR2 FQNEAQ (reference sequence). Trimming at V came to 5 bases and at J to 3 bases, leaving 9 bases not matched to a gene. The CDR3, as DNA: TGTGCCAGCAGCAACCCACGGCGGGGGGACTACGAGCAGTACTTC. Protein product: CASSNPRRGDYEQYF.

This chain joins TRBV5-6 and TRBJ2-3, with D perhaps matching TRBD2 (7 bases). The germline gives CDR1 SGHDT, CDR2 YYEEEE. The V gene lost 2 bases and the J gene lost 6 bases, with 19 bases spanning the gap. This CDR3 has 16 amino acids. The CDR3 loop is CASSFRMAGAGDTQYF. In DNA, the CDR3 is TGTGCCAGCAGCTTTCGAATGGCGGGGGCGGGGGATACGCAGTATTTT.

The J gene is TRBJ2-5, the V gene TRBV5-4, with a possible D match to TRBD1 (6 bases). This CDR3 comprises 13 residues. V lost 4 bases and J lost 4, with 11 bases in between. Germline V gene lookup returns CDR1 SGHNT and CDR2 YYREEE (reference sequence). The CDR3 is CASSLGTLETQYF. The CDR3 nucleotides are TGTGCCAGCAGCCTCGGGACATTAGAGACCCAGTACTTC.

As to this clone: The sample holds other DNA sequences that translate to the same CDR3. The gene calls are TRBV19 and TRBJ1-1, with D perhaps matching TRBD1 (5 bases). Trimming took 6 bases from V and 0 from J, leaving 11 bases between them. The CDR3 sequence is 14 residues long. Germline loops: CDR1 LNHDA, CDR2 SQIVND (reference sequence). The CDR3 spells CASRSQGLNTEAFF. In DNA, the CDR3 is TGTGCCAGTAGGAGCCAGGGCCTGAACACTGAAGCTTTCTTT.

Only one count was recorded for this clone. Other nucleotide sequences in the sample specify the same CDR3. V and J are TRBV24-1 and TRBJ1-2; 7 bases are a match to TRBD1. Germline trimming cut 3 bases from V and 5 bases from J; bases unmatched to any gene: 2. Germline loops: CDR1 KGHDR, CDR2 SFDVKD. CDR3 length: 13 amino acids. CDR3 bases: TGTGCCACCAGTGATCCAGGGGGGTATGGCTACACCTTC. This codes for CATSDPGGYGYTF.

The chain combines TRBV6-5 with TRBJ2-7; 11 nucleotides line up with TRBD1. The CDR3 length is 15 residues. Germline lookup yields CDR1 MNHEY and CDR2 SVGAGI. The V segment lost 5 bases and the J segment 4 bases; nucleotides outside the gene matches: 7. CDR3 loop: CASSLRDRGSYEQYV. The CDR3 nucleotides read TGTGCCAGCAGTCTCCGGGACAGGGGGTCTTACGAGCAGTACGTC.

This clone occurred once. The V call is TRBV30, the J call TRBJ2-1; 8 bases align to TRBD2. Germline V lookup: CDR1 GTSNPN, CDR2 SVGIG (reference sequence). This CDR3 contains 16 residues. With V trimmed by 2 bases and J by 7 bases, 13 bases remained unmatched. The CDR3 bases are TGTGCCTGGAGTCGAGGCGGGGGGTTAAGGGCGAATGAGCAGTTCTTC. It yields the protein CAWSRGGGLRANEQFF. Complete variable domain (other parts from reference TRBV30 and TRBJ2-1): SQTIHQWPATLVQPVGSPLSLECTVEGTSNPNLYWYRQAAGRGLQLLFYSVGIGQISSEVPQNLSASRPQDRQFILSSKKLLLSDSGFYLCAWSRGGGLRANEQFFGPGTRLTVL.

The chain joins TRBV6-5 to TRBJ1-3; 7 bases line up with TRBD1. Trimming removed 0 bases from V and 4 bases from J; junction bases left unmatched: 0. CDR3 length equals 14 residues. Germline assignment: CDR1 MNHEY and CDR2 SVGAGI. The CDR3 DNA sequence: TGTGCCAGCAGTTACTCGGGACAGGGAAACACCATATATTTT. As protein: CASSYSGQGNTIYF.

This chain connects TRBV24-1 to TRBJ2-7; D possibly corresponds to TRBD2 (6 bases). Trimming stripped 6 bases from V and 2 bases from J, with 10 bases between. Germline loops: CDR1 KGHDR, CDR2 SFDVKD. The CDR3 loop spans 13 amino acids. CDR3 DNA: TGTGCCACCAGTCCTCCGGGAGCCTACGAGCAGTACTTC. It is translated as CATSPPGAYEQYF.